This passage covers 8 T cell receptor beta chains from one sample sequenced in a study of blood T cell repertoires in COVID-19. Assay: immunoSEQ multiplex PCR; the TCRdb copy retains only in-frame clones and omits some. Found here are 130,000 or so clones, 60% to 85% of them singletons; the top ten hold approximately 17%. What was sequenced was peripheral blood. These receptors all stem from a man aged 45 to 65 with acute or convalescent COVID-19.

The chain links TRBV19 to TRBJ1-2, with a tentative D call TRBD1 (5 bases). V lost 3 bases, J lost 5 bases, and 13 bases lay in between. Germline lookup yields CDR1 LNHDA and CDR2 SQIVND (reference sequence). The CDR3 is 14 amino acids. The CDR3 spells CASSIAHQGYGYTF. Written as DNA, the CDR3 is TGTGCCAGTAGTATCGCCCACCAGGGTTATGGCTACACCTTC.

CDR3 protein: CASSLVAGGPGDTQYF. DNA for the CDR3: TGTGCCAGCAGCTTAGTAGCGGGGGGGCCAGGGGATACGCAGTATTTT. The chain uses TRBV7-6 and TRBJ2-3; 11 bases align to TRBD2. Germline trimming cut 1 base from V and 6 bases from J; bases unmatched to any gene: 6. Germline V gene lookup returns CDR1 SGHVS and CDR2 FNYEAQ. The CDR3 is 16 residues long.

The chain employs TRBV19 and TRBJ2-1, with 7 bases aligning to TRBD1. Trimming at V came to 6 bases and at J to 3 bases, leaving 8 bases not matched to a gene. The length of the CDR3 is 15 residues. The V gene's germline CDR1 is LNHDA and CDR2 SQIVND (reference sequence). The CDR3 DNA is TGTGCCAGTAGCCGGCCGGGACAGCTCTACAATGAGCAGTTCTTC. This sequence encodes CASSRPGQLYNEQFF.

This clone was picked up many times. The chain carries TRBV10-3 and TRBJ1-5; TRBD1 might be the D (5 bases). The CDR3 has 14 residues. Between the trimmed V and J ends, which lost 0 bases and 9 bases, there was a span of 12 bases. From germline, CDR1 is ENHRY and CDR2 SYGVKD. For the CDR3, the DNA is TGTGCCATCAGTGAGTCAGGGGAAGGATTGCCCCAGCATTTT. The encoded protein is CAISESGEGLPQHF.

This sequence joins TRBV6-9 and TRBJ2-7, with D unclear. The germline V gene encodes CDR1 MNHGY and CDR2 SVAAGI. The V gene lost 0 bases and the J gene lost 1 base, with 4 bases spanning the gap. There are 13 residues in the CDR3. CDR3 nucleotide sequence: TGTGCCAGCAGTTATTCCACATCCTACGAGCAGTACGTC. Translated: CASSYSTSYEQYV.

This rearrangement joins TRBV27 to TRBJ1-2; 8 nucleotides line up with TRBD1. Germline loops: CDR1 MNHEY, CDR2 SMNVEV (reference sequence). Unmatched junction bases numbered 7, after V lost 6 bases and J lost 7 bases. CDR3 length: 13 residues. CDR3 bases: TGTGCCAGCAGCCTCTCGACAGGGGCTGGCTACACCTTC. Translating it yields CASSLSTGAGYTF.

The genes are TRBV2 and TRBJ1-2; D is unclear. The V gene lost 8 bases and the J gene lost 2 bases, with 12 bases spanning the gap. This CDR3 has 13 residues. Germline-derived CDR1 and CDR2 are SNHLY and FYNNEI. In nucleotides, the CDR3 is TGTGCCAGCCGGGAGAGGGTGAACTATGGCTACACCTTC. This sequence encodes CASRERVNYGYTF.

Notes on this clone: Other DNA sequences within the sample encode an identical CDR3. CDR3: CASRPGNQPQHF. CDR3 bases: TGTGCCAGCAGGCCGGGGAATCAGCCCCAGCATTTT. The chain recombines TRBV28 with TRBJ1-5; D remains unclear. The CDR3 sequence is 12 residues long. Germline-derived CDR1 and CDR2 are MDHEN and SYDVKM. Between the trimmed V and J ends, which lost 6 bases and 4 bases, there was a span of 7 bases.